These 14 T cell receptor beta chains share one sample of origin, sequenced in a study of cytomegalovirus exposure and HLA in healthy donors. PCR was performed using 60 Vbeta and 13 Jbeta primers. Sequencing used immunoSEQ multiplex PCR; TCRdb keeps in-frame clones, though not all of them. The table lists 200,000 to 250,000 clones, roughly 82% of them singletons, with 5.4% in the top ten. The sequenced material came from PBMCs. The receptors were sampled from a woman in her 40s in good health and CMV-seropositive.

In nucleotides, the CDR3 is TGTGCCAGCAGCTTAGCTGGGAGTCAGCCCCAGCATTTT. This translates into CASSLAGSQPQHF. The rearrangement joins TRBV7-2 to TRBJ1-5; D unclear. The V end lost 0 bases, the J end lost 6 bases, and 6 bases lay between the germline ends. The CDR3 runs to 13 residues. CDR1 is SGHTA and CDR2 is FQGNSA in the germline V gene.

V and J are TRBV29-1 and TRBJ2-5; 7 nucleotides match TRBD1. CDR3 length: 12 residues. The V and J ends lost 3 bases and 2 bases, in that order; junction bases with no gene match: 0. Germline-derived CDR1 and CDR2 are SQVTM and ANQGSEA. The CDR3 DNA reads TGCAGCGTTGACAGGGGGCAAGAGACCCAGTACTTC. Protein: CSVDRGQETQYF. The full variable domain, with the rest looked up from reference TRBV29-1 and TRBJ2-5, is SAVISQKPSRDICQRGTSLTIQCQVDSQVTMMFWYRQQPGQSLTLIATANQGSEATYESGFVIDKFPISRPNLTFSTLTVSNMSPEDSSIYLCSVDRGQETQYFGPGTRLLVL.

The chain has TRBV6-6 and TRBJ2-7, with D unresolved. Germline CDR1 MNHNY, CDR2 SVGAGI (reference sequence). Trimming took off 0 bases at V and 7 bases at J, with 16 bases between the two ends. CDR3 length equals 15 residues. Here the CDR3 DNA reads TGTGCCAGCAGTTACTCGACCCGGGTCTCGGGTGAGCAGTACTTC. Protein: CASSYSTRVSGEQYF.

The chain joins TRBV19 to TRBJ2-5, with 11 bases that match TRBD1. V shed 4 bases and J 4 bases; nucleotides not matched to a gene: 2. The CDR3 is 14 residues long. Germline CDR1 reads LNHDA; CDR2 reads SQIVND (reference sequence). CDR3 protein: CASSTDRGRETQYF. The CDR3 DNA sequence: TGTGCCAGTAGTACGGACAGGGGGCGAGAGACCCAGTACTTC.

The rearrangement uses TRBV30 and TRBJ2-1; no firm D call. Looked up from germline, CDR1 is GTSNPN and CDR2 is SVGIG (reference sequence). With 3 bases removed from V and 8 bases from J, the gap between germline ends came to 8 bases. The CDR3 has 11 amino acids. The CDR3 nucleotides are TGTGCCTGGAGCCTGTCTTATGAGCAGTTCTTC. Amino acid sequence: CAWSLSYEQFF.

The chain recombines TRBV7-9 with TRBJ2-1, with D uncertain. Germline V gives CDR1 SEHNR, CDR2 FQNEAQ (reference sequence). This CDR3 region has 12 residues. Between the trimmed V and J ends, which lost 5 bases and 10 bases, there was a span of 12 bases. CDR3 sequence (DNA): TGTGCCAGCAGCCCCCCAGGTGGAGAGCAGTTCTTC. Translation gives CASSPPGGEQFF.

The CDR3 region has the DNA TGCGCCAGCAGCTTAGAGCGGGGCCGCTACAATGAGCAGTTCTTC. Translating gives CASSLERGRYNEQFF. V gene TRBV5-1 combines with J gene TRBJ2-1; 7 bases fit TRBD2. Unmatched junction bases numbered 5, after V lost 2 bases and J lost 3 bases. The CDR3 sequence is 15 residues long. Germline CDR1 and CDR2: SGHRS and YFSETQ.

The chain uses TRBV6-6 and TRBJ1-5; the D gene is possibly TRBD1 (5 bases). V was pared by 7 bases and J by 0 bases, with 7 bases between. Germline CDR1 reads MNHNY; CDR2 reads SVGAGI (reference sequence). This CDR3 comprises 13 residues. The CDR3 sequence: CASTGDSNQPQHF. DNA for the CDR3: TGTGCCAGCACGGGGGATAGCAATCAGCCCCAGCATTTT.

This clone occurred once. CDR3 loop: CASSLAVLLPYEQYF. CDR3 bases: TGTGCCAGCAGCTTAGCGGTACTACTCCCCTACGAGCAGTACTTC. The chain couples TRBV7-9 to TRBJ2-7; no definite D call. This CDR3 is built from 15 residues. Germline CDR1 SEHNR, CDR2 FQNEAQ (reference sequence). The V end lost 0 bases, the J end lost 2 bases, and 11 bases lay between the germline ends.

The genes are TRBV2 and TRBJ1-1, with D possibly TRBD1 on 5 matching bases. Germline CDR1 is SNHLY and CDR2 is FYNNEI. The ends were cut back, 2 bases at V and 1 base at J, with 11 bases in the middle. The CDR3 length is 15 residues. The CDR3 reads CASSERQGPNTEAFF. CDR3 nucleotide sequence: TGTGCCAGCAGTGAACGTCAGGGCCCGAACACTGAAGCTTTCTTT.

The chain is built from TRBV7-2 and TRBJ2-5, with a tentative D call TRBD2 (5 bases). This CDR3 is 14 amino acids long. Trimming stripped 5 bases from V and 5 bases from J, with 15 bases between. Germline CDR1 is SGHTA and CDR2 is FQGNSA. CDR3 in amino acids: CASSPGRSGETQYF. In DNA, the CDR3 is TGTGCCAGCAGCCCAGGACGCTCGGGGGAGACCCAGTACTTC.

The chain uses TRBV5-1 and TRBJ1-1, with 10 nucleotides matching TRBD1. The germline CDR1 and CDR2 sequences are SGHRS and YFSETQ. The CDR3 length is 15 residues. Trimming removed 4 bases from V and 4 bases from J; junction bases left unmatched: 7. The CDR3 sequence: CASSLPTGGITEAFF. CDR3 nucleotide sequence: TGCGCCAGCAGCCTCCCGACAGGGGGCATCACTGAAGCTTTCTTT.

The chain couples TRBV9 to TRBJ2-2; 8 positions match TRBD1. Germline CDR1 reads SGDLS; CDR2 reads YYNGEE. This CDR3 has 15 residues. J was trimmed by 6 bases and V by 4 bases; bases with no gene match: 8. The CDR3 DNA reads TGTGCCAGCAGCCCCACAGGACAGGGAGCCGGGGAGCTGTTTTTT. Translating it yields CASSPTGQGAGELFF.

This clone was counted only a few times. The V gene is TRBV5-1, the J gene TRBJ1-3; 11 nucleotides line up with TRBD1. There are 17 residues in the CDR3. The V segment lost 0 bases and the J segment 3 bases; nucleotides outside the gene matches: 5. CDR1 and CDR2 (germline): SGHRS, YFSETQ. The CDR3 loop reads CASSLVGQGADGNTIYF. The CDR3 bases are TGCGCCAGCAGCTTGGTAGGACAGGGGGCGGATGGAAACACCATATATTTT.